This T cell receptor (beta chain) derives from a study of early T cells in non-severe SARS-CoV-2 infection. V lost 3 bases to trimming and J lost 3 bases, with 13 bases between them. The CDR3 contains 15 residues. Germline assignment: CDR1 MDHEN and CDR2 SYDVKM. The table lists this clonotype with a few counts. TCRdb reprocessed the 5' RACE reads via MiXCR and lists one record per CDR3 protein. The repertoire has fewer than 50,000 distinct CDR3 sequences, 5.5% to 6.5% of them found once; the top ten carry around 12%. The sequencing input was whole blood. J is TRBJ2-3 and V is TRBV28, with D hard to call. The TCR sequence derives from an adult who was a healthcare worker with PCR-confirmed SARS-CoV-2 infection or an uninfected control (not recorded which). This CDR3 is CASSFPPELTDTQYF. DNA of the CDR3: TGTGCCAGCAGTTTCCCCCCAGAGCTTACAGATACGCAGTATTTT.